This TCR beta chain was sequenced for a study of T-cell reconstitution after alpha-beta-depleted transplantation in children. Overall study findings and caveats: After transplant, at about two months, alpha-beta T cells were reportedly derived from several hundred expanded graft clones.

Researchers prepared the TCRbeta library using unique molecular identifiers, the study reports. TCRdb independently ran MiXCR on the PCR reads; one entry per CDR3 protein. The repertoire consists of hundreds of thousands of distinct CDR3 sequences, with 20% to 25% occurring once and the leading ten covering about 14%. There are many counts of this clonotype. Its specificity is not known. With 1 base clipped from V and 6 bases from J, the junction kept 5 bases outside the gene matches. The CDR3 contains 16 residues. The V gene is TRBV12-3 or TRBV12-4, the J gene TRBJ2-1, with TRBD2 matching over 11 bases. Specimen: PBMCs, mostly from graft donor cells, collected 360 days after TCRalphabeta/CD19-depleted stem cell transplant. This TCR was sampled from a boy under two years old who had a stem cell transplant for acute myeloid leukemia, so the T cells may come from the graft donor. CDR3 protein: CASSLDGTSGGNEQFF. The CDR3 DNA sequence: TGTGCCAGCAGTTTAGATGGGACTAGCGGCGGCAATGAGCAGTTCTTC.